A selection of T cell receptor beta chains follows, all from one sample in a study of cytomegalovirus exposure and HLA in healthy donors. Only in-frame clones appear in the TCRdb table, and some are missing; sequencing was by immunoSEQ multiplex PCR. This sample has 210,000 or so clones, with 60% to 80% found just once. Source material: PBMCs. The receptor source for this set is a young woman in good health and CMV-seropositive. CDR3s include the opening cysteine and the closing phenylalanine or tryptophan. The order of the fields is J gene, V gene, CDR3 length, CDR3 protein.

>TRBJ1-4|TRBV5-1|15
CASSLGGTGGEKLFF
>TRBJ2-1|TRBV7-2|18
CASSFSGFGSGTFNEQFF
>.|TRBV27|15
CASRTTQGGPYEQYF
>TRBJ2-7|TRBV6-6|12
CASSRLLGEQYF
>TRBJ2-7|TRBV7-9|14
CASSFGQGLFEQYF
>TRBJ1-1|TRBV2|13
CASSRQPNTEAFF
>TRBJ2-7|TRBV10-3|12
CAIGRSGYEQYF
>TRBJ2-1|TRBV18|15
CASSLRQSAYNEQFF
>TRBJ1-2|TRBV7-6|13
CASSLDRGYGYTF
>TRBJ1-2|TRBV18|16
CASSPSRQGILYGYTF
>TRBJ2-5|TRBV6-6|14
CASSRRTGEETQYF
>TRBJ2-7|TRBV5-1|15
CASSWGQVGTYEQYF
>TRBJ2-7|TRBV15|20
CATSRDLLQGLAGVSYEQYF
>TRBJ1-1|TRBV10-1|10
CASSYSEAFF
>TRBJ1-1|TRBV30|19
CAWSVTRLARGARRTEAFF
>TRBJ2-7|TRBV6-1|12
CASSAPAYEQYF
>TRBJ2-7|TRBV4-2|16
CASSQELSQASYEQYF
>TRBJ2-2|TRBV5-1|13
CASSPGVAGELFF
>TRBJ2-7|TRBV7-9|16
CASSLRRGQGTYEQYF
>TRBJ1-1|TRBV6-6|14
CASSLTEVNTEAFF
>TRBJ2-1|TRBV7-9|19
CASSPGTGGRGGTYNEQFF
>TRBJ2-7|TRBV7-9|14
CASSLETVYHEQYF
>.|TRBV14|15
CASSPFSGYSYEQYF
>TRBJ1-4|TRBV7-8|17
CASSLPGQGATNEKLFF